A selection of T cell receptor beta chains follows, all from one sample in a study of CD8 T cells in ankylosing spondylitis. TCRdb analysed the 5' RACE reads with MiXCR anew, one entry per CDR3 protein. The sample lists 340,000 or so distinct CDR3 sequences; 14% to 15% were seen once. The sequenced sample was blood, either unsorted or a sorted T cell fraction (not recorded which). Receptors originate from a male donor with ankylosing spondylitis or in good health (not recorded which). The CDR3 runs from the conserved cysteine through the conserved F or W. The D gene is left open where the match is weak. Rows may omit the clone size; those that give it use once, few, many or a size class.

size | J | D | V | CDR3 | DNA
- | TRBJ2-1 | - | TRBV2 | CASSELRASSYNEQFF | TGTGCCAGCAGTGAATTGCGGGCTAGCTCCTACAATGAGCAGTTCTTC
- | TRBJ2-7 | - | TRBV11-2 | CASSLAGFEQYF | TGTGCCAGCAGCTTAGCCGGGTTCGAGCAGTACTTC
many | TRBJ2-7 | - | TRBV12-3/TRBV12-4 | CASSFRKEQYF | TGTGCCAGCAGTTTCCGGAAGGAGCAGTACTTC
- | TRBJ2-1 | TRBD2 | TRBV18 | CASSPPSPLAGGHDEQFF | TGTGCCAGCTCACCACCATCCCCCCTAGCGGGAGGGCATGATGAGCAGTTCTTC
few | TRBJ2-7 | TRBD1 | TRBV29-1 | CSVEKDRGSEQYF | TGCAGCGTTGAAAAGGACAGGGGGAGCGAGCAGTACTTC
- | TRBJ1-2 | - | TRBV12-3/TRBV12-4 | CASSLAQPNPTF | TGTGCCAGCAGTTTAGCGCAGCCCAATCCCACCTTC
- | TRBJ2-7 | - | TRBV27 | CASSYKGLVVEQYF | TGTGCCAGCAGTTACAAGGGGCTAGTCGTCGAGCAGTACTTC
few | TRBJ2-1 | - | TRBV14 | CASSVNGQPYNEQFF | TGTGCCAGCAGTGTGAACGGACAGCCATACAATGAGCAGTTCTTC
few | TRBJ1-6 | TRBD1 | TRBV11-2 | CASSLGGTGSSYNSPLHF | TGTGCCAGCAGCTTAGGGGGGACAGGGAGCTCCTATAATTCACCCCTCCACTTT
- | TRBJ1-6 | - | TRBV5-1 | CASSLDQGANSPLHF | TGCGCCAGCAGCTTGGACCAGGGTGCCAATTCACCCCTCCACTTT
many | TRBJ2-2 | TRBD1 | TRBV5-6 | CASSKPGQRNTGELFF | TGTGCCAGCAGCAAACCGGGACAGAGGAACACCGGGGAGCTGTTTTTT
- | TRBJ1-2 | - | TRBV7-2 | CASSLAPPGDLYGYTF | TGTGCCAGCAGCTTAGCGCCCCCAGGGGATTTATATGGCTACACCTTC
few | TRBJ2-3 | - | TRBV2 | CASRRGAGPTDTQYF | TGTGCCAGCAGAAGGGGGGCAGGCCCCACAGATACGCAGTATTTT
- | TRBJ2-1 | TRBD2 | TRBV24-1 | CATSLAGGTNEQFF | TGTGCCACCAGTCTAGCGGGAGGGACCAATGAGCAGTTCTTC
few | TRBJ1-5 | - | TRBV3-1 | CASSRDNHQPQHF | TGTGCCAGCAGCCGGGACAACCATCAGCCCCAGCATTTT
- | TRBJ2-1 | - | TRBV7-7 | CASSSTMGSYNEQFF | TGTGCCAGCAGCTCGACTATGGGGTCCTACAATGAGCAGTTCTTC
many | TRBJ1-1 | - | TRBV29-1 | CSVGVGGDTEAFF | TGCAGCGTGGGGGTCGGGGGCGACACTGAAGCTTTCTTT
- | TRBJ1-6 | - | TRBV7-9 | CASSADEYSPLHF | TGTGCCAGCAGCGCAGACGAGTATTCACCCCTCCACTTT
few | TRBJ1-4 | TRBD1 | TRBV20-1 | CSARERGQINEKLFF | TGCAGTGCTAGAGAACGGGGACAGATTAATGAAAAACTGTTTTTT
few | TRBJ1-6 | TRBD1 | TRBV27 | CASSFLDRESPLHF | TGTGCCAGCAGTTTCTTGGACAGGGAATCACCCCTCCACTTT
few | TRBJ1-2 | TRBD1 | TRBV27 | CASSLGDRANGYTF | TGTGCCAGCAGTTTAGGGGACAGGGCGAACGGCTACACCTTC
- | TRBJ2-1 | - | TRBV3-1 | CASSQVQFSSYNEQFF | TGTGCCAGCAGCCAAGTGCAGTTCAGCTCCTACAATGAGCAGTTCTTC
- | TRBJ2-3 | TRBD2 | TRBV18 | CASSPGTSGFTDTQYF | TGTGCCAGCTCCCCGGGGACTAGCGGGTTCACAGATACGCAGTATTTT
- | TRBJ1-5 | - | TRBV6-1 | CASRATRVQPQHF | TGTGCCAGCAGGGCGACCCGGGTTCAGCCCCAGCATTTT
few | TRBJ2-7 | - | TRBV12-3/TRBV12-4 | CASSFSSLASEQYF | TGTGCCAGCAGTTTCTCATCGTTAGCGTCCGAGCAGTACTTC
few | TRBJ1-1 | - | TRBV20-1 | CSATTEPNTEAFF | TGCAGTGCTACGACAGAGCCGAACACTGAAGCTTTCTTT
- | TRBJ2-7 | - | TRBV2 | CASSAVSFSYEQYF | TGTGCCAGCAGTGCCGTATCATTCTCCTACGAGCAGTACTTC
few | TRBJ2-3 | TRBD1 | TRBV20-1 | CSAGRQGRADTQYF | TGCAGTGCTGGCCGACAGGGTAGGGCAGATACGCAGTATTTT
few | TRBJ2-7 | TRBD1 | TRBV12-3/TRBV12-4 | CASTWDRAYEQYF | TGTGCCAGCACCTGGGACAGGGCCTACGAGCAGTACTTC
- | TRBJ2-3 | TRBD2 | TRBV7-2 | CASSLDSGSPYTQYF | TGTGCCAGCAGCTTAGATAGCGGGAGCCCCTATACGCAGTATTTT
- | TRBJ2-7 | - | TRBV11-3 | CASSPQAGTYEQYF | TGTGCCAGCAGCCCCCAAGCAGGCACCTACGAGCAGTACTTC
- | TRBJ2-2 | - | TRBV20-1 | CSAKIGAGELFF | TGCAGTGCCAAGATCGGGGCCGGGGAGCTGTTTTTT
- | TRBJ2-1 | TRBD2 | TRBV5-1 | CASSVTSGSRNEQFF | TGCGCCAGCAGCGTGACTAGCGGGAGTCGTAATGAGCAGTTCTTC
few | TRBJ1-1 | - | TRBV20-1 | CSARDRTVNTEAFF | TGCAGTGCTAGAGATCGGACGGTGAACACTGAAGCTTTCTTT
- | TRBJ2-1 | TRBD1 | TRBV19 | CASTGQGAGNEQFF | TGTGCCAGTACAGGACAGGGGGCGGGCAATGAGCAGTTCTTC
- | TRBJ2-1 | - | TRBV12-3/TRBV12-4 | CASSRARGPHNEQFF | TGTGCCAGCAGCCGCGCCCGGGGGCCCCACAATGAGCAGTTCTTC
few | TRBJ2-3 | TRBD2 | TRBV24-1 | CATSDAHGGVDTQYF | TGTGCCACCAGTGATGCCCACGGGGGGGTCGATACGCAGTATTTT
many | TRBJ1-4 | - | TRBV5-1 | CASSFGLREEKLFF | TGCGCCAGCAGCTTCGGTCTTCGGGAGGAAAAACTGTTTTTT
- | TRBJ1-1 | TRBD1 | TRBV5-1 | CASSLEPGGAGTEAFF | TGCGCCAGCAGCTTGGAACCAGGGGGCGCGGGCACTGAAGCTTTCTTT
- | TRBJ2-1 | - | TRBV6-2/TRBV6-3 | CASSSGPLSYNEQFF | TGTGCCAGCAGTTCCGGGCCACTCTCCTACAATGAGCAGTTCTTC
- | TRBJ1-1 | TRBD1 | TRBV29-1 | CSVRGQGNTEAFF | TGCAGCGTCCGGGGACAGGGGAACACTGAAGCTTTCTTT
- | TRBJ2-7 | TRBD2 | TRBV7-2 | CASSGGLAGRGEQYF | TGTGCCAGCAGCGGGGGACTAGCGGGACGTGGGGAGCAGTACTTC
- | TRBJ2-5 | - | TRBV7-2 | CASSLVGGSNQETQYF | TGTGCCAGCAGCTTAGTAGGGGGGTCGAACCAAGAGACCCAGTACTTC
- | TRBJ2-7 | TRBD2 | TRBV11-2 | CASSLEGLAGAFKSSYEQYF | TGTGCCAGCAGCTTAGAGGGACTAGCGGGGGCCTTTAAGAGCTCCTACGAGCAGTACTTC
- | TRBJ2-5 | - | TRBV5-6 | CASSFQTPGETQYF | TGTGCCAGCAGCTTCCAGACGCCGGGGGAGACCCAGTACTTC